This T cell receptor beta chain was retrieved from a study of Ad26.COV2.S vaccination and SARS-CoV-2 variants. The J segment lost 5 bases and the V segment lost 0 bases, leaving 4 bases of the junction unmatched. CDR1 is MNHEY and CDR2 is SMNVEV in the germline V gene (reference sequence). There are 15 residues in the CDR3. The treatment was: roughly 19 received Ad26.COV2.S at low or high dose, single or two shots; five or six received placebo; per-sample allocation not given. All samples were drawn on day 63, counting from the first vaccine or placebo injection. Produced via immunoSEQ multiplex PCR; TCRdb's table is partial and in-frame only. Among around 450,000 clones listed, around 91% were seen once.

The TCR originated in a person between 18 and 65 years old who received the Ad26.COV2.S COVID-19 vaccine or a placebo. Sample: peripheral blood, taken in a trial of Ad26.COV2.S vaccine versus placebo. The gene calls are TRBV27 and TRBJ2-1; 7 nucleotides match TRBD2. The CDR3 protein is CASSLSGTKDNEQFF. Written as DNA, the CDR3 is TGTGCCAGCAGTTTATCCGGGACTAAAGACAATGAGCAGTTCTTC.